This T cell receptor beta chain was recovered during a study of blood T cell repertoires in COVID-19. Original analysis: Reference gene primer amplification gave nucleated cell count estimates. The assay was immunoSEQ multiplex PCR, and TCRdb's table has in-frame clones only and misses some. That table supplies the V and J calls and clone size; D and trimming were determined from the DNA. The table has about 200,000 clones, roughly nine tenths seen once. CDR1 is SGHVS and CDR2 is FQNEAQ in the germline V gene. The CDR3 has 13 amino acids. Trimming removed 8 bases at V and 8 bases at J, with 15 bases between.

The V gene is TRBV7-8, the J gene TRBJ2-2; D is possibly TRBD2 (5 bases). The sample consisted of peripheral blood. The clonotype originates from a woman in her seventies with acute or convalescent COVID-19. CDR3 nucleotides: TGTGCCAGCCGCGGCGGACTGTCGGGGGAGCTGTTTTTT. Protein: CASRGGLSGELFF.